One and the same sample provided the 3 T cell receptor beta chains below, sequenced in a study of CD8+ T cells in alopecia areata. Sequencing templates came from extracted RNA that was reverse transcribed into cDNA. Produced via immunoSEQ multiplex PCR; TCRdb's table is partial and in-frame only. Found here are 290,000 or so clones, no singletons; the ten largest cover around 1.2%. Cutaneous lymph nodes were pooled and cells sorted by CD4, CD8alpha, NKG2D, NKG2ACE and more. The sample consisted of CD4+ T cells sorted from a lymph node. The receptors were gathered from a C3H/HeJ mouse with alopecia areata. Mouse MHC haplotype: H2-k.

Remarks on this clone: The germline and genes are mouse ones. The read comes to an end 4 residues before the CDR3 does, leaving the germline J gene to fill in the end. The same CDR3 can be traced to other DNA sequences in this sample. The chain carries TRBV1 and TRBJ2-5, with D possibly matching TRBD1 (7 bases). The germline gives CDR1 NSQYPW, CDR2 LRSPGD (reference sequence). This CDR3 is 14 amino acids long. Trimming shortened V by 3 bases and J by 3 bases, and 10 bases separated the two germline ends. The covered CDR3 bases are TGCACCTGCAGTGCCTCAGGGGGGCAAGAC. Translated: CTCSASGGQD. The full CDR3 protein is CTCSASGGQDTQYF.

In regard to this clone: Mouse gene names and germline throughout. The CDR3 end lies 4 residues beyond the end of the read and is filled in from the germline J gene. This sequence joins TRBV1 and TRBJ1-2, with D perhaps matching TRBD1 (6 bases). The CDR3 extends over 14 amino acids. Germline V gives CDR1 NSQYPW, CDR2 LRSPGD (reference sequence). This CDR3 is CTCSGGLGGRDYTF. The CDR3 DNA, read in part, is TGCACCTGCAGTGGAGGACTGGGGGGGCGC.

As for this clone: Any gene name here is a mouse gene name. The read terminates 4 residues before the CDR3 end, so the remaining end is supplied by the germline J gene. The V call is TRBV21, the J call TRBJ2-2; D is uncertain. TRBV21 falls under the ORF class, with uncertain function. V lost 2 bases and J lost 0, with 10 bases in between. CDR3 size: 16 residues. CDR3 loop: CASSQIQQSNTGQLYF. The CDR3 bases that were read are TGTGCTAGCAGTCAAATCCAACAATCAAACACCGGG.